This T cell receptor (beta chain) derives from a study of blood T cells in healthy people across ages. Study-wide results and caveats: Versus aged donors, long-lived donors had higher diversity and more naive CD4+ cells.

Of note for this clonotype: The target antigen is unknown.

CDR1 and CDR2 (germline): MNHEY, SMNVEV (reference sequence). This CDR3 has 13 amino acids. V lost 4 bases to trimming and J lost 7 bases, with 8 bases between them. A J-beta primer mix and a sample-barcoded 5' primer were used in a second PCR of about 7 to 11 cycles. Carrying 12 random nucleotides, a template-switch adaptor labeled each individual cDNA molecule. TCRdb itself ran the 5' RACE reads through MiXCR, one entry per CDR3 protein. The sample yields 2 million or so distinct CDR3 sequences, 49% seen once. The chain is built from TRBV27 and TRBJ1-6; D is unresolved. Sequencing was performed on blood. The TCR sequence derives from a middle-aged woman in good health. CDR3 in DNA: TGTGCCAGCAGTTGGCAGGCAAATTCACCCCTCCACTTT. This gives the protein CASSWQANSPLHF.